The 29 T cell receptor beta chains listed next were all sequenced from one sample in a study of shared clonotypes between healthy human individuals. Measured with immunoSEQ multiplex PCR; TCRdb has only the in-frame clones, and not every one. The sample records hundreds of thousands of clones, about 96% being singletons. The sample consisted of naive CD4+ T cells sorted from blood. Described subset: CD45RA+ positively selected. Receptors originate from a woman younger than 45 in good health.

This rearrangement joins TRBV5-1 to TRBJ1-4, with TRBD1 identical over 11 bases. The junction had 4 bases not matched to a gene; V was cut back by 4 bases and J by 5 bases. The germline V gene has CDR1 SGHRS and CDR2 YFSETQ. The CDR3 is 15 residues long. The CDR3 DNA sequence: TGCGCCAGCAGCAGCGGACAGGGGGCAAATGAAAAACTGTTTTTT. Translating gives CASSSGQGANEKLFF.

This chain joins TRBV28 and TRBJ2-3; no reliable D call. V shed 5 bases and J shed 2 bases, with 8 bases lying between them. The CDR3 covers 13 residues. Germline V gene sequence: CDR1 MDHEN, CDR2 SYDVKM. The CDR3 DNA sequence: TGTGCCAGCAGTGAAACAGCCACAGATACGCAGTATTTT. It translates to CASSETATDTQYF.

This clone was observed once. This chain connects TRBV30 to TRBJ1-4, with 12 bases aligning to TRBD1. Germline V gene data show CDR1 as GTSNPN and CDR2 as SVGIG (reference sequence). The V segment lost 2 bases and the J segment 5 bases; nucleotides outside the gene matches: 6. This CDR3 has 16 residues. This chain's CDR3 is CAWSPGTGGKNEKLFF. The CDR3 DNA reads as TGTGCCTGGAGTCCGGGGACAGGGGGCAAGAATGAAAAACTGTTTTTT.

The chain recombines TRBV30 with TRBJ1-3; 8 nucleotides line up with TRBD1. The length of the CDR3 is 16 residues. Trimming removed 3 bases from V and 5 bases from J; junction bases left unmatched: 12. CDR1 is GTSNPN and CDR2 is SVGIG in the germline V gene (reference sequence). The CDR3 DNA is TGTGCCTGGAGCCCTCAGGGGGCGCGGATGAGAAACACCATATATTTT. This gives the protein CAWSPQGARMRNTIYF.

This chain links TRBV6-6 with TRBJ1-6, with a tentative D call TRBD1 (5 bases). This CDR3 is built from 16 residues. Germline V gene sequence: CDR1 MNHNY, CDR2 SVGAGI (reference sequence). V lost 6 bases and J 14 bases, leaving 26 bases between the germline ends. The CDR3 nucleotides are TGTGCCAGCAGCCTCCACGCCGCTCTGGGGACTCAGGCCCTCCACTTT. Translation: CASSLHAALGTQALHF.

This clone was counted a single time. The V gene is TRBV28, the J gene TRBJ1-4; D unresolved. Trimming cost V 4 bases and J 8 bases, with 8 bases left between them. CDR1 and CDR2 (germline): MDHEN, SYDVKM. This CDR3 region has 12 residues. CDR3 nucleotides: TGTGCCAGCAGTTCCACGGTAGAAAAACTGTTTTTT. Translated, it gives CASSSTVEKLFF.

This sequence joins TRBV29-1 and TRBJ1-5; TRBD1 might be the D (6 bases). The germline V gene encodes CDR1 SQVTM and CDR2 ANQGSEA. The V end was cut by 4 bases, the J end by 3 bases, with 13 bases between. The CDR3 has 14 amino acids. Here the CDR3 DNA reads TGCAGCGTTGCGTTGGGGGCGACCAATCAGCCCCAGCATTTT. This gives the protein CSVALGATNQPQHF.

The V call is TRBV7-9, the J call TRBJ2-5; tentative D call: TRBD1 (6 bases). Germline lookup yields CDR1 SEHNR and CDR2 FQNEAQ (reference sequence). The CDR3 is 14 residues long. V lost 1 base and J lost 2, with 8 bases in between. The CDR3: CASSLDRAQETQYF. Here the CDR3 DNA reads TGTGCCAGCAGCTTAGACAGGGCGCAAGAGACCCAGTACTTC.

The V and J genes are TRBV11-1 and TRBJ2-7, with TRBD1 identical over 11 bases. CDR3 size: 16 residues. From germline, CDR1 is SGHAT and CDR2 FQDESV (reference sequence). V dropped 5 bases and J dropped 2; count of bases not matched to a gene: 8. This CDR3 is CASSTAGTGGAYEQYF. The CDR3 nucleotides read TGTGCCAGCAGCACCGCGGGGACAGGGGGAGCCTACGAGCAGTACTTC.

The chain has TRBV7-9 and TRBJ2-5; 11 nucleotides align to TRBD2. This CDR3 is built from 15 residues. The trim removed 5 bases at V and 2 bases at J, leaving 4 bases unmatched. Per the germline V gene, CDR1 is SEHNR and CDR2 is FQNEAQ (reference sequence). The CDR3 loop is CASSPGTSGQETQYF. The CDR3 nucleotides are TGTGCCAGCAGCCCCGGGACTAGCGGACAAGAGACCCAGTACTTC.

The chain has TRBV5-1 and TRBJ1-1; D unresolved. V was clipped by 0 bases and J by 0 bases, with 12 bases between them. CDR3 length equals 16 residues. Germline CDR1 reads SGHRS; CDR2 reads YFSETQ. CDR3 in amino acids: CASSLVFGTMNTEAFF. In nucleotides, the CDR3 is TGCGCCAGCAGCTTGGTTTTCGGCACAATGAACACTGAAGCTTTCTTT. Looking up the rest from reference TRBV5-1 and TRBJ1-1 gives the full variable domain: KAGVTQTPRYLIKTRGQQVTLSCSPISGHRSVSWYQQTPGQGLQFLFEYFSETQRNKGNFPGRFSGRQFSNSRSEMNVSTLELGDSALYLCASSLVFGTMNTEAFFGQGTRLTVV.

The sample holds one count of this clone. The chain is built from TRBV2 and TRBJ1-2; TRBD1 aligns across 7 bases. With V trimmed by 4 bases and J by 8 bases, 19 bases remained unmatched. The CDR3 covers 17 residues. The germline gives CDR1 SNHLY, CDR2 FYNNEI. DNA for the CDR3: TGTGCCAGCAGTGGGAAAAAACTGACAGGGCCAGGGAAAGGCTACACCTTC. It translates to CASSGKKLTGPGKGYTF.

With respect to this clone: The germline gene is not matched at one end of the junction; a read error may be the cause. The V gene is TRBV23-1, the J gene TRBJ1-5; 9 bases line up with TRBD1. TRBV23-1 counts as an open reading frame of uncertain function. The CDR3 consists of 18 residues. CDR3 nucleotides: TGCGCCAGCAGCCAATCGTTTTCAACGACAGGGGGGACTCAGCCCCAGCATTTT. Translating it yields CASSQSFSTTGGTQPQHF.

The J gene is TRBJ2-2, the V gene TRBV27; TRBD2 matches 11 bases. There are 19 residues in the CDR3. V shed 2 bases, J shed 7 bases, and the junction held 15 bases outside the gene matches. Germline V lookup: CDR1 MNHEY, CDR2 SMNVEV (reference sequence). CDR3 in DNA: TGTGCCAGCAGTTTAAGGGGGCTAGCGGGAGGAGAGTACCACGGGGAGCTGTTTTTT. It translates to CASSLRGLAGGEYHGELFF.

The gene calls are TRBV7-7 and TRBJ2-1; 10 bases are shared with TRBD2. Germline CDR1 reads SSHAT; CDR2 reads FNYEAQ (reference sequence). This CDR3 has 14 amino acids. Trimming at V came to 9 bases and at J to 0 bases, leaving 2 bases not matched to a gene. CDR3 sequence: CASASGGSYNEQFF. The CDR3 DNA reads TGTGCCAGTGCTAGCGGGGGCTCCTACAATGAGCAGTTCTTC.

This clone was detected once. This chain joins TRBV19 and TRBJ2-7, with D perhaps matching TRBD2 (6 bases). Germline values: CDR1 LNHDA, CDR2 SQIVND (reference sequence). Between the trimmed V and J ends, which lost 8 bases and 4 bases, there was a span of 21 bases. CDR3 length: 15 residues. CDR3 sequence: CASRLNRDSRYEQYF. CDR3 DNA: TGTGCCAGTCGGTTAAACCGGGACTCCCGGTACGAGCAGTACTTC.

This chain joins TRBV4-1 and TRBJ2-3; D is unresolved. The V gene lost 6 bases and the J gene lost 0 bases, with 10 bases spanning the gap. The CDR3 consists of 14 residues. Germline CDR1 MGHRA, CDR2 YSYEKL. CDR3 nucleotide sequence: TGCGCCAGCAGGCCAAAGGGTAGCACAGATACGCAGTATTTT. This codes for CASRPKGSTDTQYF.

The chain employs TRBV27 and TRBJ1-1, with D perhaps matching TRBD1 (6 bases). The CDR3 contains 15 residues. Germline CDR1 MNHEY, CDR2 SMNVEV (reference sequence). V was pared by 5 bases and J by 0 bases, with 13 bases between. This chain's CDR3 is CASSRDRDMNTEAFF. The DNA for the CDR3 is TGTGCCAGCAGTCGTGATCGGGACATGAACACTGAAGCTTTCTTT.

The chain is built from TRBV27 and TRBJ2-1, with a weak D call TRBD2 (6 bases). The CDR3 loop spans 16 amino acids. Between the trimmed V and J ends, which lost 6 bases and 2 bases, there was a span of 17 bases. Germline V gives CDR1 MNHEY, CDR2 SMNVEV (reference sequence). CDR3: CASRKMEGAAYNEQFF. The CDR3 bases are TGTGCCAGCAGAAAGATGGAGGGAGCCGCCTACAATGAGCAGTTCTTC.

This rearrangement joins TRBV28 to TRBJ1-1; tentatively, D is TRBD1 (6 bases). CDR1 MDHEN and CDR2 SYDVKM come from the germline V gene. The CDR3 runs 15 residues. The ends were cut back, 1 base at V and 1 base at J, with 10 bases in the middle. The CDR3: CASSLLAGANTEAFF. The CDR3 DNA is TGTGCCAGCAGTTTATTAGCAGGGGCGAACACTGAAGCTTTCTTT.

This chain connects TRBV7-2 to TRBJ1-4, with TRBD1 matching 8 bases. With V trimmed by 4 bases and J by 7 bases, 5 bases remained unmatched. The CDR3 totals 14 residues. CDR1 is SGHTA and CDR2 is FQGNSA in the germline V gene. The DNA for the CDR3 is TGTGCCAGCAGCTCCACGACAGGGGTTGAAAAACTGTTTTTT. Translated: CASSSTTGVEKLFF.

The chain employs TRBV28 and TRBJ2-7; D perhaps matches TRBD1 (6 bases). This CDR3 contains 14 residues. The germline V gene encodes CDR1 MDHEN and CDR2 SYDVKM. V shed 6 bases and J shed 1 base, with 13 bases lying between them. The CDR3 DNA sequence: TGTGCCAGCAGCCCGGGTGACAGGTCCTACGAGCAGTACTTC. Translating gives CASSPGDRSYEQYF.

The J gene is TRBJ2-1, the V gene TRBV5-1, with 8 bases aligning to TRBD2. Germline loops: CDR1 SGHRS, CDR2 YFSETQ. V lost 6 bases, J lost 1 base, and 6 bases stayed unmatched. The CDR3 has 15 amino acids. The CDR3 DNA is TGCGCCAGCACAGCGGGAGCTGATTCCTACAATGAGCAGTTCTTC. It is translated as CASTAGADSYNEQFF.

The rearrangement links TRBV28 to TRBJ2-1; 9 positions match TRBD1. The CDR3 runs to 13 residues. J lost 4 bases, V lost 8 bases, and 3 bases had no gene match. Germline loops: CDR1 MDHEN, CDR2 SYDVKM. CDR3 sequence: CASGQGNYNEQFF. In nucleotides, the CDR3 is TGTGCCAGCGGACAGGGGAATTACAATGAGCAGTTCTTC.

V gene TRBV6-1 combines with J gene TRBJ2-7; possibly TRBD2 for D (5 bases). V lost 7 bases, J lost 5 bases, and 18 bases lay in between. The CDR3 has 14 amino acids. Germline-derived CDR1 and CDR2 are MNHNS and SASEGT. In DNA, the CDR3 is TGTGCCAGCAAGAGCGGAGCCCTGCGGGACGAGCAGTACTTC. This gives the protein CASKSGALRDEQYF.

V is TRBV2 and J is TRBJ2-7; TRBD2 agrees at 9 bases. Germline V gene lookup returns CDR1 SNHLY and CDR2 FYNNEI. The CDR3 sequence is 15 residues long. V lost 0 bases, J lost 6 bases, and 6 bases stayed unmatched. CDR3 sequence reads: CASSEAGTSTSEQYF. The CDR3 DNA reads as TGTGCCAGCAGTGAAGCCGGGACTAGCACGAGCGAGCAGTACTTC.

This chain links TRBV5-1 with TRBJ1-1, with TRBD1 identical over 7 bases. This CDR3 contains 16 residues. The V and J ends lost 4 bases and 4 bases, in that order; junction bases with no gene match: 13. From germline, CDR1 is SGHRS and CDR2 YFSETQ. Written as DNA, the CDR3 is TGCGCCAGCAGCCCAGGGGACAGAGCATGGTCCACTGAAGCTTTCTTT. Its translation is CASSPGDRAWSTEAFF.

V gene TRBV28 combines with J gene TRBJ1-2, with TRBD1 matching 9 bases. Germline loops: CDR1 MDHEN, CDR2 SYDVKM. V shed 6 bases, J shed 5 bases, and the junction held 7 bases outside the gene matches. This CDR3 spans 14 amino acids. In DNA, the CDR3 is TGTGCCAGCAGCGGAGGGGACAGGGCTTATGGCTACACCTTC. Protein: CASSGGDRAYGYTF.

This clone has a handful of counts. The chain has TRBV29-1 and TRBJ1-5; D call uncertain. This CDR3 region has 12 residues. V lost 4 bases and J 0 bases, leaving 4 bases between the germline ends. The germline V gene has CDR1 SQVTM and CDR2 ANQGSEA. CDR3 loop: CSVAASNQPQHF. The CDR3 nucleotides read TGCAGCGTTGCGGCTAGCAATCAGCCCCAGCATTTT.